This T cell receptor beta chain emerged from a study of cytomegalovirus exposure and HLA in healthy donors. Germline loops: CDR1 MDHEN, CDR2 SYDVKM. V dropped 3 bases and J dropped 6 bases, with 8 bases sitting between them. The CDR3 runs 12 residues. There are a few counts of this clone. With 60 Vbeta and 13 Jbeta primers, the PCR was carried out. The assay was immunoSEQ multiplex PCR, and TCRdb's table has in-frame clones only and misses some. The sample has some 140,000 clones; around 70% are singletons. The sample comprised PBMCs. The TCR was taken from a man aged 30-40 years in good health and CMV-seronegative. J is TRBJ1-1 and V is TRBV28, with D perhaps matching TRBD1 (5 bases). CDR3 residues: CASSFWGPEAFF. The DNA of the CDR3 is TGTGCCAGCAGTTTTTGGGGCCCTGAAGCTTTCTTT. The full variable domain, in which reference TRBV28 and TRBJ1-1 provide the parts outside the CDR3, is DVKVTQSSRYLVKRTGEKVFLECVQDMDHENMFWYRQDPGLGLRLIYFSYDVKMKEKGDIPEGYSVSREKKERFSLILESASTNQTSMYLCASSFWGPEAFFGQGTRLTVV.